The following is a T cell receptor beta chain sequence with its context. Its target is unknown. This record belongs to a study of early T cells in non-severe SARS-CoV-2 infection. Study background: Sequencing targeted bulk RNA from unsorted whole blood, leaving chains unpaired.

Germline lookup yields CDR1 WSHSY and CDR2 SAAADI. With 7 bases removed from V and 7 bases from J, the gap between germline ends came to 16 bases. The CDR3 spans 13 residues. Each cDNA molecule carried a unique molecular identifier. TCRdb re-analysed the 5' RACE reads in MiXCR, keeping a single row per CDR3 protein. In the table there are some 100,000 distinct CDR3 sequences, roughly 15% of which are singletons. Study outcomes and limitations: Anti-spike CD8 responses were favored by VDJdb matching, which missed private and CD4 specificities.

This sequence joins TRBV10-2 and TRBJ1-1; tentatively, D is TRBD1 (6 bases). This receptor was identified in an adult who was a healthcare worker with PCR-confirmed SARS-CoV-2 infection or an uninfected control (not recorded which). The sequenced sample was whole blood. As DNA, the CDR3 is TGCGCCAGCACCGCGGGGGGGCTTAATGAAGCTTTCTTT. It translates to CASTAGGLNEAFF.